This T cell receptor (beta chain) appears in the sequencing data of a study of spatial heterogeneity in lung cancer. Study information: TCR and UMI combinations that were unique each appeared, on average, more than ten times in raw reads.

Study results and caveats: Expanded tumor TCRs that were ubiquitous appeared in blood more at resection than follow-up.

Germline V gene sequence: CDR1 SQVTM, CDR2 ANQGSEA. V was trimmed by 2 bases and J by 0 bases, leaving 11 bases between them. The CDR3 covers 14 residues. In this sample, this clonotype turned up many times. The antigen is unknown. Time point indicated: sample taken at primary tumor resection. The input material, whole RNA from tumor, nontumor lung or frozen PBMC, was sequenced unsorted. The donors comprised about 69 untreated early-stage non-small cell lung cancer patients. Individually, TCR cDNA molecules were each labelled with a unique molecular identifier. TCRdb passed the 5' RACE reads through MiXCR, listing each CDR3 protein once. The data contain some 21,000 distinct CDR3 sequences, approximately 4.4% of them singletons.

The chain employs TRBV29-1 and TRBJ2-7, with D perhaps given as TRBD1 or TRBD2 (5 bases each). Source: PBMCs, taken at surgery. This TCR was sampled from a male donor with early-stage non-small cell lung cancer. The CDR3 DNA follows: TGCAGCGTTGAACTGGGACCGAACTCCTACGAGCAGTACTTC. Translating gives CSVELGPNSYEQYF.